The clone carrying this TCR beta chain was seen a few times. These data come from a study of blood T cell repertoires in COVID-19. Whole-study context: Samples came from the United States, Italy and Spain, spanning acute and convalescent COVID-19. T cells, B-cell-depleted T cells, or PBMCs supplied cDNA or gDNA.

The CDR3 is 14 amino acids. Losses at the gene ends were 5 bases for V and 7 bases for J; bases not matched to a gene: 7. Germline CDR1 is LNHDA and CDR2 is SQIVND (reference sequence). Under the authors' procedure: Reference gene primer amplification gave nucleated cell count estimates. Clones were sequenced by immunoSEQ multiplex PCR, and TCRdb holds only the in-frame ones, with some missing. V, J and clone size were drawn from that table, and D and trimming were deduced from the DNA. The table records under 300,000 clones, approximately 85% of them present only once. This sequence was found in a woman aged 70-85 years with acute or convalescent COVID-19. V is TRBV19 and J is TRBJ1-1; 10 nucleotides match TRBD1. Input material: peripheral blood. The CDR3 DNA sequence: TGTGCCAGTAGTCCGGGACAGGGGTTTGGTGAAGCTTTCTTT. This gives the protein CASSPGQGFGEAFF.